The next 30 T cell receptor beta chains were all read from a single sample in a study of blood T cell repertoires in COVID-19. The repertoire was sequenced with immunoSEQ multiplex PCR; TCRdb's copy has only in-frame clones and lacks some. The sample shows 250,000 to 300,000 clones, roughly 91% of them seen only once. The sample comprised PBMCs or T cells enriched from blood (not recorded which). These receptors came from a woman aged 60 to 75 in a cohort exposed to, infected with or recovered from COVID-19 (not recorded which).

The rearrangement links TRBV5-4 to TRBJ2-1; 7 nucleotides agree with TRBD2. This CDR3 comprises 15 residues. V gave up 2 bases and J gave up 0 bases; unmatched junction bases: 2. Per the germline V gene, CDR1 is SGHNT and CDR2 is YYREEE (reference sequence). Here the CDR3 reads CASSFRGSSYNEQFF. As DNA, the CDR3 is TGTGCCAGCAGCTTCCGCGGGAGCTCCTACAATGAGCAGTTCTTC.

The CDR3 sequence: CASSREGPTAKNIQYF. The DNA for the CDR3 is TGCGCCAGCAGCCGGGAGGGCCCTACCGCCAAAAACATTCAGTACTTC. The V gene is TRBV5-1, the J gene TRBJ2-4; 8 bases agree with TRBD2. CDR3 size: 16 residues. V lost 4 bases, J lost 1 base, and 7 bases stayed unmatched. Germline CDR1 SGHRS, CDR2 YFSETQ.

This clone appeared once. The rearrangement links TRBV23-1 to TRBJ1-3; D not certain. TRBV23-1 counts as an open reading frame of uncertain function. CDR3 length: 11 amino acids. V lost 8 bases and J 4 bases, leaving 6 bases between the germline ends. Here the CDR3 DNA reads TGCGCCAGCCCGCGGGGAAACACCATATATTTT. This codes for CASPRGNTIYF.

The V and J genes are TRBV28 and TRBJ2-5, with 10 bases fitting TRBD2. The germline V gene has CDR1 MDHEN and CDR2 SYDVKM. The CDR3 has 15 amino acids. V dropped 2 bases and J dropped 4; count of bases not matched to a gene: 4. The CDR3 coding sequence is TGTGCCAGCAGTTTACCTAGCGGGAGTGGAGAGACCCAGTACTTC. Protein: CASSLPSGSGETQYF.

The rearrangement joins TRBV9 to TRBJ2-6, with 13 positions matching TRBD2. CDR3 length: 18 amino acids. Trimming took 3 bases from V and 0 from J; bases not matched to a gene: 3. Germline loops: CDR1 SGDLS, CDR2 YYNGEE. The CDR3 is CASSETSGRVSGANVLTF. The DNA for the CDR3 is TGTGCCAGCAGCGAAACTAGCGGGAGGGTCTCTGGGGCCAACGTCCTGACTTTC.

This chain connects TRBV5-1 to TRBJ1-3; 8 bases line up with TRBD1. CDR1 and CDR2 (germline): SGHRS, YFSETQ. J was trimmed by 5 bases and V by 4 bases; bases with no gene match: 11. The CDR3 has 16 amino acids. CDR3 sequence reads: CASSLRLGQGRNTIYF. The DNA for the CDR3 is TGCGCCAGCAGCCTCAGATTAGGACAGGGCCGAAACACCATATATTTT.

The chain employs TRBV3-1 (or the pseudogene TRBV3-2) and TRBJ1-2, with a weak D call TRBD1 (5 bases). Germline CDR1 LGHDT, CDR2 YNNKEL (reference sequence). CDR3 length equals 15 residues. V lost 1 base to trimming and J lost 4 bases, with 13 bases between them. Here the CDR3 reads CASSQGAGGSYGYTF. The DNA for the CDR3 is TGTGCCAGCAGCCAAGGGGCCGGGGGTTCCTATGGCTACACCTTC.

The genes are TRBV7-2 and TRBJ2-2; 10 nucleotides match TRBD2. J was trimmed by 4 bases and V by 5 bases; bases with no gene match: 7. Germline values: CDR1 SGHTA, CDR2 FQGNSA. This CDR3 contains 16 residues. CDR3 nucleotide sequence: TGTGCCAGCAGCCCGCCTAGCGGGAGCATCACCGGGGAGCTGTTTTTT. It codes for CASSPPSGSITGELFF.

This chain joins TRBV30 and TRBJ2-1, with D perhaps TRBD2 (6 bases). The CDR3 loop spans 13 amino acids. V shed 5 bases and J shed 10 bases, with 18 bases lying between them. Germline V gene sequence: CDR1 GTSNPN, CDR2 SVGIG (reference sequence). The CDR3 DNA sequence: TGTGCCTGGGACGATGGGGGGTACGGGGAGCAGTTCTTC. This translates into CAWDDGGYGEQFF. Supplemented by reference TRBV30 and TRBJ2-1, the full variable domain reads SQTIHQWPATLVQPVGSPLSLECTVEGTSNPNLYWYRQAAGRGLQLLFYSVGIGQISSEVPQNLSASRPQDRQFILSSKKLLLSDSGFYLCAWDDGGYGEQFFGPGTRLTVL.

The V gene is TRBV6-5, the J gene TRBJ1-3; TRBD1 matches 7 bases. V trimming: 8 bases; J trimming: 0 bases; junction bases outside the gene matches: 7. This CDR3 contains 15 residues. CDR1 is MNHEY, CDR2 SVGAGI, per germline. CDR3 region: CASGRDRASGNTIYF. For the CDR3, the DNA is TGTGCCAGCGGACGGGACAGAGCCTCTGGAAACACCATATATTTT.

This clone was counted a single time. The rearrangement joins TRBV6-2 or TRBV6-3 to TRBJ2-5; TRBD2 matches 8 bases. Germline V lookup: CDR1 MNHEY, CDR2 SVGEGT. The V gene end was trimmed by 0 bases and the J gene end by 5 bases; junction bases not matched to a gene: 5. The CDR3 consists of 15 residues. CDR3 in DNA: TGTGCCAGCAGTTACTCGAGCGGGAGCGGGGAGACCCAGTACTTC. It translates to CASSYSSGSGETQYF.

The chain joins TRBV18 to TRBJ2-5; D uncertain. Germline values: CDR1 KGHSH, CDR2 LQKENI. V shed 1 base and J shed 1 base, with 10 bases lying between them. This CDR3 contains 15 residues. CDR3 residues: CASSPLPPGQETQYF. The CDR3 DNA reads TGTGCCAGCTCACCACTACCGCCCGGCCAAGAGACCCAGTACTTC.

This clone showed up many times. The chain is built from TRBV6-2 or TRBV6-3 and TRBJ2-7; D gene uncertain. V was trimmed by 4 bases and J by 0 bases, leaving 10 bases between them. The V gene's germline CDR1 is MNHEY and CDR2 SVGEGT. There are 14 residues in the CDR3. CDR3 protein: CASSSGWSSYEQYF. CDR3 nucleotide sequence: TGTGCCAGCAGTTCCGGGTGGAGCTCCTACGAGCAGTACTTC.

The J gene is TRBJ2-2, the V gene TRBV30, with TRBD1 matching 10 bases. V shed 5 bases and J 4 bases; nucleotides not matched to a gene: 1. Germline assignment: CDR1 GTSNPN and CDR2 SVGIG (reference sequence). This CDR3 contains 13 residues. The CDR3 region has the DNA TGTGCCTGGGACAGGGGGCCCACCGGGGAGCTGTTTTTT. Translation: CAWDRGPTGELFF. Looking up the rest from reference TRBV30 and TRBJ2-2 gives the full variable domain: SQTIHQWPATLVQPVGSPLSLECTVEGTSNPNLYWYRQAAGRGLQLLFYSVGIGQISSEVPQNLSASRPQDRQFILSSKKLLLSDSGFYLCAWDRGPTGELFFGEGSRLTVL.

The gene calls are TRBV7-3 and TRBJ2-1; D is perhaps TRBD2 (6 bases). The V gene lost 1 base and the J gene lost 0 bases, with 13 bases spanning the gap. The CDR3 runs to 17 residues. Per germline, CDR1 SGHTA and CDR2 FQGTGA. CDR3 in DNA: TGTGCCAGCAGCTTAAAGGGACTCCGGAGCTCCTACAATGAGCAGTTCTTC. Translation gives CASSLKGLRSSYNEQFF.

The rearrangement uses TRBV7-8 and TRBJ2-5; tentatively, D is TRBD2 (5 bases). Germline lookup yields CDR1 SGHVS and CDR2 FQNEAQ. The V gene lost 6 bases and the J gene lost 4 bases, with 33 bases spanning the gap. This CDR3 has 20 amino acids. Written as DNA, the CDR3 is TGTGCCAGCAGTATTAAAGGTGGAGCTGAACCGGGAAGTGTAAGAGAGACCCAGTACTTC. Translated, it gives CASSIKGGAEPGSVRETQYF.

This chain links TRBV2 with TRBJ2-3; TRBD1 agrees at 9 bases. The CDR3 has 14 amino acids. With V trimmed by 5 bases and J by 2 bases, 2 bases remained unmatched. CDR1 SNHLY and CDR2 FYNNEI come from the germline V gene. In nucleotides, the CDR3 is TGTGCCAGCAGTCACAGGGGGCCCACAGATACGCAGTATTTT. This sequence encodes CASSHRGPTDTQYF.

The genes are TRBV18 and TRBJ2-5, with TRBD1 matching over 7 bases. CDR1 KGHSH and CDR2 LQKENI come from the germline V gene. V was clipped by 3 bases and J by 3 bases; unmatched bases: 7. The CDR3 contains 15 residues. CDR3: CASSPPGTAEETQYF. CDR3 nucleotide sequence: TGTGCCAGCTCACCCCCCGGGACAGCAGAAGAGACCCAGTACTTC.

This clone was seen only once. This chain uses TRBV5-1 with TRBJ1-2, with D possibly TRBD1 on 5 matching bases. Germline CDR1 and CDR2: SGHRS and YFSETQ. V lost 0 bases to trimming and J lost 1 base, with 10 bases between them. The CDR3 has 15 residues. Here the CDR3 reads CASSLAGGFNYGYTF. The CDR3 nucleotides are TGCGCCAGCAGCTTGGCCGGGGGGTTTAACTATGGCTACACCTTC.

The V call is TRBV7-9, the J call TRBJ1-5, with TRBD1 matching over 7 bases. The CDR3 runs to 13 residues. Unmatched junction bases numbered 4, after V lost 5 bases and J lost 6 bases. Germline CDR1 reads SEHNR; CDR2 reads FQNEAQ (reference sequence). CDR3 nucleotide sequence: TGTGCCAGCAGCCCAACAGGGGTTCAGCCCCAGCATTTT. Amino acids: CASSPTGVQPQHF.

The chain carries TRBV7-2 and TRBJ1-1; 10 nucleotides align to TRBD1. CDR1 and CDR2 (germline): SGHTA, FQGNSA. J lost 2 bases, V lost 4 bases, and 4 bases had no gene match. This CDR3 has 15 amino acids. DNA for the CDR3: TGTGCCAGCAGCTACGGGGACAGGGGAAACACTGAAGCTTTCTTT. Protein sequence: CASSYGDRGNTEAFF.

The chain recombines TRBV5-5 with TRBJ2-5; D is possibly TRBD2 (6 bases). The CDR3 totals 13 residues. Germline values: CDR1 SGHKS, CDR2 YYEKEE (reference sequence). With 1 base removed from V and 4 bases from J, the gap between germline ends came to 8 bases. CDR3 protein: CASSLLGLETQYF. CDR3 in DNA: TGTGCCAGCAGCTTGTTGGGACTAGAGACCCAGTACTTC. The full variable domain, with the rest looked up from reference TRBV5-5 and TRBJ2-5, is DAGVTQSPTHLIKTRGQQVTLRCSPISGHKSVSWYQQVLGQGPQFIFQYYEKEERGRGNFPDRFSARQFPNYSSELNVNALLLGDSALYLCASSLLGLETQYFGPGTRLLVL.

This clone was observed a single time. This chain uses TRBV28 with TRBJ1-5, with 10 bases lining up with TRBD1. Germline CDR1 and CDR2: MDHEN and SYDVKM. The V segment lost 4 bases and the J segment 0 bases; nucleotides outside the gene matches: 6. The CDR3 has 17 residues. The CDR3 sequence: CASSSAGTGVSNQPQHF. CDR3 sequence (DNA): TGTGCCAGCAGTTCCGCCGGGACAGGGGTTAGCAATCAGCCCCAGCATTTT.

The chain couples TRBV5-4 to TRBJ2-1; D is possibly TRBD2 (5 bases). V shed 1 base and J shed 6 bases, with 8 bases lying between them. Germline CDR1 and CDR2: SGHNT and YYREEE (reference sequence). The CDR3 sequence is 13 residues long. The CDR3 coding sequence is TGTGCCAGCAGCTTGCACGGGGTCAATGAGCAGTTCTTC. Residues: CASSLHGVNEQFF.

The rearrangement links TRBV6-4 to TRBJ1-1; 7 bases line up with TRBD1. This CDR3 region has 12 residues. The V gene end was trimmed by 1 base and the J gene end by 9 bases; junction bases not matched to a gene: 2. Looked up from germline, CDR1 is MRHNA and CDR2 is SNTAGT. In nucleotides, the CDR3 is TGTGCCAGCAGTGACTTAGGGGGCAAAGCTTTCTTT. Its protein product is CASSDLGGKAFF.

The chain couples TRBV6-5 to TRBJ2-3; weak D call: TRBD2 (6 bases). V was trimmed by 5 bases and J by 3 bases, leaving 15 bases between them. The germline CDR1 and CDR2 sequences are MNHEY and SVGAGI. The CDR3 is 15 amino acids. The CDR3 spells CASSPPGVRTDTQYF. CDR3 sequence (DNA): TGTGCCAGCAGTCCCCCGGGGGTTCGTACAGATACGCAGTATTTT.

The V call is TRBV14, the J call TRBJ2-2; 14 bases line up with TRBD2. This CDR3 region has 17 residues. Germline V gene data show CDR1 as SGHDN and CDR2 as FVKESK. The junction had 3 bases not matched to a gene; V was cut back by 3 bases and J by 3 bases. The CDR3 loop reads CASSHPGLAGDTGELFF. DNA of the CDR3: TGTGCCAGCAGCCACCCGGGACTAGCGGGAGACACCGGGGAGCTGTTTTTT. Full variable domain (remainder filled in from reference TRBV14 and TRBJ2-2): EAGVTQFPSHSVIEKGQTVTLRCDPISGHDNLYWYRRVMGKEIKFLLHFVKESKQDESGMPNNRFLAERTGGTYSTLKVQPAELEDSGVYFCASSHPGLAGDTGELFFGEGSRLTVL.

The chain is built from TRBV28 and TRBJ1-1; a possible D gene is TRBD1 (6 bases). The V end lost 2 bases, the J end lost 5 bases, and 15 bases lay between the germline ends. Looked up from germline, CDR1 is MDHEN and CDR2 is SYDVKM. CDR3 length equals 15 residues. The CDR3 here is CASSLPSTGRTEAFF. As DNA, the CDR3 is TGTGCCAGCAGTTTACCATCAACAGGGCGTACTGAAGCTTTCTTT.

The chain recombines TRBV19 with TRBJ1-6; weak D call: TRBD1 (6 bases). The CDR3 has 16 amino acids. V lost 2 bases to trimming and J lost 5 bases, with 13 bases between them. Looked up from germline, CDR1 is LNHDA and CDR2 is SQIVND (reference sequence). CDR3 sequence: CASSITSGQNNSPLHF. The CDR3, as DNA: TGTGCCAGTAGTATAACCTCGGGACAAAATAATTCACCCCTCCACTTT.

The chain combines TRBV6-2 or TRBV6-3 with TRBJ2-7; D may be TRBD2 (6 bases). The CDR3 consists of 14 residues. V shed 2 bases and J shed 0 bases, with 8 bases lying between them. The germline V gene encodes CDR1 MNHEY and CDR2 SVGEGT. This chain's CDR3 is CASSYRRDSYEQYF. CDR3 nucleotide sequence: TGTGCCAGCAGTTACCGGCGGGACTCCTACGAGCAGTACTTC.